This T cell receptor (beta chain) was sequenced during a study of T cell responses to AZD1222 COVID-19 vaccine. Germline V gives CDR1 LNHDA, CDR2 SQIVND (reference sequence). V was cut by 4 bases and J by 6 bases, with 18 bases left in between. The CDR3 runs to 15 residues. This table comes from immunoSEQ multiplex PCR, and its TCRdb copy is limited to in-frame clones, with some not included. Seen here are more than 90,000 clones, 84% observed once, and the top ten hold approximately 10%. Specimen: peripheral blood, collected on day 0 of AZD1222 vaccination. The receptor's source is an adult in good health. This chain uses TRBV19 with TRBJ1-2; no clear D gene. The CDR3 loop reads CASSTRGGRSDGYTF. In nucleotides, the CDR3 is TGTGCCAGTAGTACCCGGGGAGGCCGGTCGGATGGCTACACCTTC.